The rows below give T cell receptor beta chains drawn from one sample of a study of cytomegalovirus exposure and HLA in healthy donors. Clones were sequenced by immunoSEQ multiplex PCR, and TCRdb holds only the in-frame ones, with some missing. The sample has under 150,000 clones; roughly 88% are singletons. Material: PBMCs. These TCRs come from a boy younger than 18 in good health and CMV-seronegative. Both conserved end residues are part of each CDR3. D genes are given only for firm matches. For some rows the clone size is stated as once, few or many, or as a class when expanded; others skip it.

clone size | D gene | J gene | V gene | CDR3 protein | CDR3 DNA
NA | TRBD1 | TRBJ2-7 | TRBV18 | CASSPGPGGYEQYF | TGTGCCAGCTCACCAGGTCCAGGGGGCTACGAGCAGTACTTC
once | NA | TRBJ1-2 | TRBV30 | CAWRGWTVGYPF | TGTGCCTGGAGGGGCTGGACAGTTGGCTACCCCTTC
NA | NA | TRBJ2-1 | TRBV27 | CASSSYRASGNNEQFF | TGTGCCAGCAGTTCCTACAGGGCATCAGGTAACAATGAGCAGTTCTTC
NA | TRBD2 | TRBJ2-3 | TRBV5-1 | CASSLDQRGTDTQYF | TGCGCCAGCAGCTTGGATCAGCGGGGTACAGATACGCAGTATTTT
NA | TRBD1 | TRBJ1-1 | TRBV19 | CASTTGPWNTEAFF | TGTGCCAGTACGACAGGGCCGTGGAACACTGAAGCTTTCTTT
NA | NA | TRBJ1-4 | TRBV19 | CASSIGGGYNEKLFF | TGTGCCAGTAGTATTGGTGGAGGGTATAATGAAAAACTGTTTTTT
few | NA | TRBJ2-7 | TRBV6-1 | CASTGALYEQYF | TGTGCCAGCACAGGGGCTCTCTACGAGCAGTACTTC
NA | NA | TRBJ1-1 | TRBV7-3 | CASSLTSGLSEAFF | TGTGCCAGCAGCTTAACGTCAGGGCTAAGTGAAGCTTTCTTT
NA | TRBD2 | TRBJ2-5 | TRBV6-5 | CASSLAGGETQYF | TGTGCCAGCAGCTTAGCGGGAGGAGAGACCCAGTACTTC
NA | TRBD2 | TRBJ2-1 | TRBV27 | CASVRAGGEQFF | TGTGCCAGCGTACGTGCGGGGGGTGAGCAGTTCTTC
NA | TRBD1 | TRBJ1-3 | TRBV6-4 | CASSRTGDPGNTIYF | TGTGCCAGCAGCCGAACAGGGGACCCTGGAAACACCATATATTTT
NA | TRBD1 | TRBJ2-5 | TRBV5-1 | CASSQGARETQYF | TGCGCCAGCAGCCAGGGGGCGCGGGAGACCCAGTACTTC
NA | NA | TRBJ1-1 | TRBV14 | CASSRVGRGNTEAFF | TGTGCCAGCAGCCGGGTTGGCAGGGGAAACACTGAAGCTTTCTTT
NA | NA | TRBJ2-3 | TRBV4-1 | CASSQEGGRPPTDTQYF | TGCGCCAGCAGCCAAGAAGGTGGCAGGCCTCCCACAGATACGCAGTATTTT
NA | TRBD2 | TRBJ2-7 | TRBV19 | CASSMLAESYEQYF | TGTGCCAGTAGTATGCTAGCGGAGTCCTACGAGCAGTACTTC
NA | NA | TRBJ1-4 | TRBV5-5 | CASRQGIEKLFF | TGTGCCAGCAGGCAGGGTATTGAAAAACTGTTTTTT
few | NA | TRBJ1-1 | TRBV19 | CASIGDEAFF | TGTGCCAGTATCGGAGATGAAGCTTTCTTT
NA | NA | TRBJ2-5 | TRBV5-1 | CASSFGTRKETQYF | TGCGCCAGCAGCTTTGGGACTCGAAAAGAGACCCAGTACTTC
NA | TRBD1 | TRBJ1-2 | TRBV6-5 | CASSYDGTGGYGYTF | TGTGCCAGCAGTTACGACGGGACAGGAGGCTATGGCTACACCTTC
NA | TRBD1 | TRBJ1-1 | TRBV9 | CASSPSPRDRTNTEAFF | TGTGCCAGCAGCCCCAGCCCCCGGGACAGGACGAACACTGAAGCTTTCTTT
few | TRBD1 | TRBJ1-1 | TRBV5-1 | CASSLDRGDTEAFF | TGCGCCAGCAGCTTGGACAGGGGAGATACTGAAGCTTTCTTT
NA | TRBD1 | TRBJ1-4 | TRBV7-9 | CATSGDSIIGATNEKLFF | TGTGCCACCTCCGGGGACAGTATCATTGGGGCAACTAATGAAAAACTGTTTTTT